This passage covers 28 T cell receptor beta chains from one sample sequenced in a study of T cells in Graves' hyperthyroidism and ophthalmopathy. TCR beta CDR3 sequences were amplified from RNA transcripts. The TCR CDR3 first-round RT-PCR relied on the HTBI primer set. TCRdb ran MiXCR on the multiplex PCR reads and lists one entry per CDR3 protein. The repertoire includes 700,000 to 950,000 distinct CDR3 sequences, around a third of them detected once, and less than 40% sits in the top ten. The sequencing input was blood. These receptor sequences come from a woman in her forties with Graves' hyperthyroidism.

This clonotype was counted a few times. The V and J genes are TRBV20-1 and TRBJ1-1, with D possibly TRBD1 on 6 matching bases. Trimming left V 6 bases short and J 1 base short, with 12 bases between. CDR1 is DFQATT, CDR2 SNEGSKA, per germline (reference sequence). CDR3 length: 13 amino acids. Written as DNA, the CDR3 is TGCAGTGCCCCCGGGACAAAGAACACTGAAGCTTTCTTT. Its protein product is CSAPGTKNTEAFF.

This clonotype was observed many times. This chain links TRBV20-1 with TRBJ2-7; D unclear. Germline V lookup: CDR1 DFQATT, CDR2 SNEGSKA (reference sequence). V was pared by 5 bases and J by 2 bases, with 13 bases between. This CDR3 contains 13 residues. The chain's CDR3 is CSAFPTGTYEQYF. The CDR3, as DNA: TGCAGTGCTTTCCCGACGGGTACCTACGAGCAGTACTTC.

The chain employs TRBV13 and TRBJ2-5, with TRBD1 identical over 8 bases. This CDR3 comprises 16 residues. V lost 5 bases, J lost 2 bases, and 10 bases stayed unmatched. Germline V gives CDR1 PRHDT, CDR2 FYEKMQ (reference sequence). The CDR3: CASSPAGGQGQETQYF. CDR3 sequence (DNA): TGTGCCAGCAGCCCTGCCGGAGGACAGGGACAAGAGACCCAGTACTTC.

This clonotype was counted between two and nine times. The CDR3 DNA reads TGCGCCAGCAGCTATGGACAGGGACTTACACAAGAGACCCAGTACTTC. It specifies CASSYGQGLTQETQYF. This rearrangement joins TRBV4-1 to TRBJ2-5; 8 bases map to TRBD1. In germline, CDR1 is MGHRA, CDR2 YSYEKL. The CDR3 loop spans 16 amino acids. Trimming cost V 5 bases and J 2 bases; bases outside gene matches: 10.

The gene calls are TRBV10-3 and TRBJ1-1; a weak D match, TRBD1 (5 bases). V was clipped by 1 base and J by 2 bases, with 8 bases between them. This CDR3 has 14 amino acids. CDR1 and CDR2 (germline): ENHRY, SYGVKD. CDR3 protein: CAISEWGDNTEAFF. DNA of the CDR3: TGTGCCATCAGTGAGTGGGGGGATAACACTGAAGCTTTCTTT.

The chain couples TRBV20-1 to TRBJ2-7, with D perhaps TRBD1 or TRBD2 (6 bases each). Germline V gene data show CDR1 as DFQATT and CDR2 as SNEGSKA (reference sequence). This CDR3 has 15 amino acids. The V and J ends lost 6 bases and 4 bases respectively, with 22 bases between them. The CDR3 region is CSALSFGGRWYEQYF. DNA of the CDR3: TGCAGTGCCCTCTCTTTCGGGGGCCGATGGTACGAGCAGTACTTC.

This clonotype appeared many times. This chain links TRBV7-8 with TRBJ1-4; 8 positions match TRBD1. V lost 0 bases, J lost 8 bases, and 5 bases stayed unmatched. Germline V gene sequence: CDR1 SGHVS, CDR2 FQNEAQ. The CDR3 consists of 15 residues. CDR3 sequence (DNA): TGTGCCAGCAGCTTAGCGAGGACAGGGTTGGAAAAACTGTTTTTT. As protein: CASSLARTGLEKLFF.

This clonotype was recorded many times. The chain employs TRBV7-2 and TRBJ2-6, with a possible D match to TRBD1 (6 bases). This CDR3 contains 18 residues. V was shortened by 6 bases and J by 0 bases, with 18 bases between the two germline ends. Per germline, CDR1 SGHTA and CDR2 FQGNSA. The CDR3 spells CASRQDRFPSSGANVLTF. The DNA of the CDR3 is TGTGCCAGCAGACAAGACAGGTTTCCGAGCTCTGGGGCCAACGTCCTGACTTTC.

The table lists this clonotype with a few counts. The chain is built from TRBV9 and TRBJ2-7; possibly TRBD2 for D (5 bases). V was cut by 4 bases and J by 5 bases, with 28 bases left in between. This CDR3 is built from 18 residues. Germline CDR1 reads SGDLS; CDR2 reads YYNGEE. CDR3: CASSQDIRRAGPVDEQYF. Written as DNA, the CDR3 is TGTGCCAGCAGCCAAGATATCCGGCGGGCTGGACCAGTCGACGAGCAGTACTTC.

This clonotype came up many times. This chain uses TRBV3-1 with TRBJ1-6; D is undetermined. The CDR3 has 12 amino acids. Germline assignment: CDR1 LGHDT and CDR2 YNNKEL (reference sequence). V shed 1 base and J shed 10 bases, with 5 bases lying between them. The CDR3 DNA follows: TGTGCCAGCAGCCAAGCACGGTCACCCCTCCACTTT. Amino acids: CASSQARSPLHF.

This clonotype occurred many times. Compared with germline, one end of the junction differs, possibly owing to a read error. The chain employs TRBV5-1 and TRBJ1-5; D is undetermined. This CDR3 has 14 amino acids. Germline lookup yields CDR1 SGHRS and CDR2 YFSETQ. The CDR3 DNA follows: TGTGCCAGCAGTCTTGGGCAGAGCAATCAGCCCCAGCATTTT. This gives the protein CASSLGQSNQPQHF. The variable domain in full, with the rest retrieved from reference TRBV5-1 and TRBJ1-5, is KAGVTQTPRYLIKTRGQQVTLSCSPISGHRSVSWYQQTPGQGLQFLFEYFSETQRNKGNFPGRFSGRQFSNSRSEMNVSTLELGDSALYLCASSLGQSNQPQHFGDGTRLSIL.

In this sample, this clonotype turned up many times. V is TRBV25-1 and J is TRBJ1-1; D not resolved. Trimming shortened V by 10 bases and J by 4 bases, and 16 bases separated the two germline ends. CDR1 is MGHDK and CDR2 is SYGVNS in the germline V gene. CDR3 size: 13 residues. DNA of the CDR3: TGTGCCACCCCCCCCGAACGCCCCACTGAAGCTTTCTTT. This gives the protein CATPPERPTEAFF.

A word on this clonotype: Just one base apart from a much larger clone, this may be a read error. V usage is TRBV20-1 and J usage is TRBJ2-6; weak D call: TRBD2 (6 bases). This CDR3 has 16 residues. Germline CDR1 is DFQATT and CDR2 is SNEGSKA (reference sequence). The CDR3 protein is CSARGRERSGANALTF. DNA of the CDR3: TGCAGTGCTAGAGGGAGGGAGAGGTCTGGGGCCAACGCCCTGACTTTC.

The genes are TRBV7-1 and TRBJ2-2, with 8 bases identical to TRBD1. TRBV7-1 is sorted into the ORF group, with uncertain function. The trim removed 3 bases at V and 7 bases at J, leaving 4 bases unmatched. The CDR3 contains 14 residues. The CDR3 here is CASSSLDRDGELFF. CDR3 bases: TGTGCCAGCAGCTCCCTGGACAGGGACGGGGAGCTGTTTTTT.

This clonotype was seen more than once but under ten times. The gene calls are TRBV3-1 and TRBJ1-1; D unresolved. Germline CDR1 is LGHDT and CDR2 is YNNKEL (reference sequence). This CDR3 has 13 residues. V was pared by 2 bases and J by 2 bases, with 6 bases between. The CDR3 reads CASSQSFNTEAFF. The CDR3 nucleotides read TGTGCCAGCAGCCAATCTTTTAACACTGAAGCTTTCTTT.

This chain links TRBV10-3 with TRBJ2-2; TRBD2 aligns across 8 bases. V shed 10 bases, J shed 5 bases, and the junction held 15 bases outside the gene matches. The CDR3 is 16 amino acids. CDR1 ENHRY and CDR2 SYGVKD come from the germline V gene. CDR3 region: CASSIGAGANTGELFF. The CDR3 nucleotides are TGTGCCAGTAGTATCGGAGCGGGAGCTAATACCGGGGAGCTGTTTTTT.

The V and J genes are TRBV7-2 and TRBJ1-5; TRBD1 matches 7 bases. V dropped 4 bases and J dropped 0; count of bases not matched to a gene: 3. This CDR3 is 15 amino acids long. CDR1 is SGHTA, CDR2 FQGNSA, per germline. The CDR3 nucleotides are TGTGCCAGCAGCTCGGGACAGACTAGCAATCAGCCCCAGCATTTT. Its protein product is CASSSGQTSNQPQHF.

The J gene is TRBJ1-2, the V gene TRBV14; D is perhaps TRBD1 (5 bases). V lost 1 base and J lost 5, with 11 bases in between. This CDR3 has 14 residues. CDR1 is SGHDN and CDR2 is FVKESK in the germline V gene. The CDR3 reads CASSQGGVAYGYTF. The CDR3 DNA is TGTGCCAGCAGCCAAGGGGGCGTGGCATATGGCTACACCTTC.

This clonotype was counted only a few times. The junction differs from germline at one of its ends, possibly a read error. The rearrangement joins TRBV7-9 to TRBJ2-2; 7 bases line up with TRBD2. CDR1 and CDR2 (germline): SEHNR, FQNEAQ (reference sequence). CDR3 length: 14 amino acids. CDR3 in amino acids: CASSRGENTGELFF. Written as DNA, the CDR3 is TGCGCCAGCAGCCGGGGGGAGAACACCGGGGAGCTGTTTTTT.

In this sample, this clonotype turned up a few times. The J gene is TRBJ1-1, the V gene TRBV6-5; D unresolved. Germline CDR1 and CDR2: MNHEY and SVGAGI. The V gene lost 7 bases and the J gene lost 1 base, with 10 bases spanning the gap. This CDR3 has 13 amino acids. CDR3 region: CASTGSGNTEAFF. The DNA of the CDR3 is TGTGCCAGCACAGGCTCGGGGAACACTGAAGCTTTCTTT.

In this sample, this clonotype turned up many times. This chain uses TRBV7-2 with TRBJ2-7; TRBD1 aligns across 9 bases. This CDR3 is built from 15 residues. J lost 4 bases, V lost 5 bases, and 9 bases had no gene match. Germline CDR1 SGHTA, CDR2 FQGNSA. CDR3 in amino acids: CASSLTGGLSYEQYF. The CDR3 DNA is TGTGCCAGCAGCCTCACAGGGGGCCTCTCATACGAGCAGTACTTC.

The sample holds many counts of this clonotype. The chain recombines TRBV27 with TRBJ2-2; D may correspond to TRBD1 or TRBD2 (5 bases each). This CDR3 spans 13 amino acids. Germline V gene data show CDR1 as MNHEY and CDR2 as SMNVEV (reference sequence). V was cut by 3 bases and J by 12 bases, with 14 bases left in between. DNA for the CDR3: TGTGCCAGCAGTTTTGAAGACAGAGGGAAGCTGTTTTTT. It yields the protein CASSFEDRGKLFF.

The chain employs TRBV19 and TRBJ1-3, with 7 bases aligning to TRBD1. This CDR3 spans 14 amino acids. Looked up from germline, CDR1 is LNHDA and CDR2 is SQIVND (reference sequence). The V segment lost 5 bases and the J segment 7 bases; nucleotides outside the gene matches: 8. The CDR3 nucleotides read TGTGCCAGTAGTTGGGACAGCGGGAGGAACACCATATATTTT. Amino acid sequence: CASSWDSGRNTIYF.

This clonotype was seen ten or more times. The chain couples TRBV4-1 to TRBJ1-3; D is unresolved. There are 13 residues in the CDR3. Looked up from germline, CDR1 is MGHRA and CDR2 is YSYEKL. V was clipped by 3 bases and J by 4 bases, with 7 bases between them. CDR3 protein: CASSQTRGNTIYF. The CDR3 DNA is TGCGCCAGCAGCCAGACAAGAGGAAACACCATATATTTT.

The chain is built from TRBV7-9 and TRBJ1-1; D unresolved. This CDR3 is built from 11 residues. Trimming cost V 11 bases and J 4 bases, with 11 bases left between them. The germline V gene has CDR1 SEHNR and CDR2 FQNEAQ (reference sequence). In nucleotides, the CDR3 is TGTGCCTGGAGTCACGCCACTGAAGCTTTCTTT. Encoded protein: CAWSHATEAFF.

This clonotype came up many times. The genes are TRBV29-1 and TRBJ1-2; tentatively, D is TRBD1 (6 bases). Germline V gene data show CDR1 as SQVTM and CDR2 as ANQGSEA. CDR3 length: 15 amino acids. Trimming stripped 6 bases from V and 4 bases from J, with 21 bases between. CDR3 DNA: TGCAGCGTCCGCGACCCCCGGGACACCCTCTATGGCTACACCTTC. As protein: CSVRDPRDTLYGYTF.

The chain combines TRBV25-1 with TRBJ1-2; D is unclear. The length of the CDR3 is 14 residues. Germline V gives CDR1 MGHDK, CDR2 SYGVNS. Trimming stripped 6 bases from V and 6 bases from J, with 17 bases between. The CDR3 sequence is CASRDWGVRDGYTF. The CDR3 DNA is TGTGCCAGCAGAGATTGGGGTGTAAGGGATGGCTACACCTTC.

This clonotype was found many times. The DNA of the CDR3 is TGCAGTGCTAGAGGGATCCTCCAAGAGACCCAGTACTTC. It is translated as CSARGILQETQYF. The genes are TRBV20-1 and TRBJ2-5; no clear D. Trimming cost V 1 base and J 1 base, with 7 bases left between them. There are 13 residues in the CDR3. Germline V gives CDR1 DFQATT, CDR2 SNEGSKA (reference sequence).